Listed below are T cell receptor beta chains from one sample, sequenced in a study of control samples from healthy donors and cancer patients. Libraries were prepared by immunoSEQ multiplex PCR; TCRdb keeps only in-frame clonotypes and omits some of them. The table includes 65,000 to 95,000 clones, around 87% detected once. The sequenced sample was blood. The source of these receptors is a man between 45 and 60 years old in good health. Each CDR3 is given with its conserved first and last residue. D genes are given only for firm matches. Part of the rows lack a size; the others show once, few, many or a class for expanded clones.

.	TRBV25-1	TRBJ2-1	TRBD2	TGTGCCAGCAGTGACTTGGCGGGAGGGCTAAATGAGCAGTTCTTC	CASSDLAGGLNEQFF
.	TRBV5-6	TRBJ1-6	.	TGTGCCAGCAGCTTGGGGGCCTGGATTTGGGATAATTCACCCCTCCACTTT	CASSLGAWIWDNSPLHF
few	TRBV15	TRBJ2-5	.	TGTGCCACCAGCAGAGATCTACGGGGTGGGGAGACCCAGTACTTC	CATSRDLRGGETQYF
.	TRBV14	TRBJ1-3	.	TGTGCCAGCAGCTACGACAGGCCGAACTCTGGAAACACCATATATTTT	CASSYDRPNSGNTIYF
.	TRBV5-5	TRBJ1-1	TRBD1	TGTGCCAGCAGCAGACAGGGGAACGCGGCTGAAGCTTTCTTT	CASSRQGNAAEAFF
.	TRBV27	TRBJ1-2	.	TGTGCCAGCAGTTTATCGGGAAGAAACTATGGCTACACCTTC	CASSLSGRNYGYTF
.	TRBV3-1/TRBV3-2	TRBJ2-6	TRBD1	TGTGCCAGCAGCCAAGAAAGGGGGACAGGGGCCCTCTCTGGGGCCAACGTCCTGACTTTC	CASSQERGTGALSGANVLTF
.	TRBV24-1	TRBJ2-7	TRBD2	TGTGCCACCAGTGATCCTTCCAGCGGGAGGGCAAGTGAGCAGTACTTC	CATSDPSSGRASEQYF
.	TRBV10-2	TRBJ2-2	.	TGCGCCAGCAGTTTAGGACCCCCGTCTTTGAACACCGGGGAGCTGTTTTTT	CASSLGPPSLNTGELFF
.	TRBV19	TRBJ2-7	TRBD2	TGTGCCAGTAGTGCCGGACTAGCGGGAGGGCTCTACGAGCAGTACTTC	CASSAGLAGGLYEQYF
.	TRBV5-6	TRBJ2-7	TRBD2	TGTGCCAGCAGCACAACCGGGACTAGCGCTTACGAGCAGTACTTC	CASSTTGTSAYEQYF
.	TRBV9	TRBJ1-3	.	TGTGCCAGCAGCGTAGTGTCGGCTGGAAACACCATATATTTT	CASSVVSAGNTIYF
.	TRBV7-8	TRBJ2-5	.	TGTGCCAGCAGCGTACAGGACATACAAGAGACCCAGTACTTC	CASSVQDIQETQYF
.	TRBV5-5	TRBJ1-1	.	TGTGCCAGCAGCCCCCAGGGATTTGAAGCTTTCTTT	CASSPQGFEAFF
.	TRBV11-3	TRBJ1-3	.	TGTGCCAGCAGCCCCGGTCAACAGGGATCTGGAAACACCATATATTTT	CASSPGQQGSGNTIYF
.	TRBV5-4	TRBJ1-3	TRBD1	TGTGCCAGCAGCCGGGACAGGGTCTCTGGAAACACCATATATTTT	CASSRDRVSGNTIYF
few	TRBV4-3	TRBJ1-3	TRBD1	TGCGCCAGCAGCGCTAACGACAGGGGGTATGGAAACACCATATATTTT	CASSANDRGYGNTIYF
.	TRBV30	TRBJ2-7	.	TGTGCCTGGAGTGGAGGTAGGGGCCCCTACGAGCAGTACTTC	CAWSGGRGPYEQYF
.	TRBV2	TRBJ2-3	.	TGTGCCAGCAGGGAGGGCACAGATACGCAGTATTTT	CASREGTDTQYF
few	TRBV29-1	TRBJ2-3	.	TGCAGCGTTGAAAGTCCAGATACGCAGTATTTT	CSVESPDTQYF
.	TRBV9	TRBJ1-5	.	TGTGCCAGCAGCCCCGTGGGGAGCAATCAGCCCCAGCATTTT	CASSPVGSNQPQHF
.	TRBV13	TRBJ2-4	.	TGTGCCAGCAGCTTAGGAGGGATGGCCAAAAACATTCAGTACTTC	CASSLGGMAKNIQYF
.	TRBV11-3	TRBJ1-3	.	TGTGCCAGCAGCTCCCGCCAGGTCGAAAACACCATATATTTT	CASSSRQVENTIYF
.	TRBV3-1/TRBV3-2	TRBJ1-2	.	TGTGCCAGCAATGATTACGGGGCCGCGGGGGGCTACACCTTC	CASNDYGAAGGYTF
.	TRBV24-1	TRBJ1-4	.	TGTGCCACCAGCGGAGATGATGAAAAACTGTTTTTT	CATSGDDEKLFF
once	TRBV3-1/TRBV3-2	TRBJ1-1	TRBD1	TGTGCCAGCAGCAGGGGGCAGATGAACACTGAAGCTTTCTTT	CASSRGQMNTEAFF
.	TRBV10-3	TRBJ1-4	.	TGTGCCATCGGGGAGGGGTCAACTAATGAAAAACTGTTTTTT	CAIGEGSTNEKLFF
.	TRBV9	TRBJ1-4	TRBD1	TGTGCCAGCAGCGAGGGGACAGTAACTAATGAAAAACTGTTTTTT	CASSEGTVTNEKLFF
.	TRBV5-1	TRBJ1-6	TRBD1	TGCGCCAGCAGCTGGACAGGGGATTCACCCCTCCACTTT	CASSWTGDSPLHF